The 14 T cell receptor beta chains below come from one sample, sequenced in a study of monozygotic twins with inflammatory bowel disease. For each CDR3 protein, TCRdb gives one entry from its re-call of the 5' RACE reads, without DNA. The listing contains fewer than 450,000 distinct CDR3 sequences. What was sequenced was blood. These TCRs come from a human donor with ulcerative colitis or Crohn's disease, or a healthy co-twin of an affected twin (not recorded which).

The chain has TRBV7-8 and TRBJ2-3. Per germline, CDR1 SGHVS and CDR2 FQNEAQ. The CDR3 totals 14 residues. CDR3 sequence reads: CASSLAGDSDTQYF. Full variable domain (outside the CDR3, taken from reference TRBV7-8 and TRBJ2-3): GAGVSQSPRYKVAKRGQDVALRCDPISGHVSLFWYQQALGQGPEFLTYFQNEAQLDKSGLPSDRFFAERPEGSVSTLKIQRTQQEDSAVYLCASSLAGDSDTQYFGPGTRLTVL.

The chain is built from TRBV9 and TRBJ1-2; TCRdb selects TRBD1, and the lack of DNA leaves this call unchecked. The CDR3 sequence is 15 residues long. Germline CDR1 and CDR2: SGDLS and YYNGEE. CDR3 protein: CASSVEKTGYYGYTF.

The rearrangement links TRBV4-2 to TRBJ1-2. Germline V lookup: CDR1 LGHNA, CDR2 YNFKEQ. The CDR3 covers 17 residues. CDR3 loop: CASSRGTTGSLPPGYTF.

V usage is TRBV30 and J usage is TRBJ2-1; the TCRdb D gene call, TRBD1, has no DNA to confirm it. The germline V gene encodes CDR1 GTSNPN and CDR2 SVGIG (reference sequence). The length of the CDR3 is 13 residues. The CDR3 protein is CAGTGTGVHEQFF. The entire variable domain, with the rest obtained from reference TRBV30 and TRBJ2-1, is as follows: SQTIHQWPATLVQPVGSPLSLECTVEGTSNPNLYWYRQAAGRGLQLLFYSVGIGQISSEVPQNLSASRPQDRQFILSSKKLLLSDSGFYLCAGTGTGVHEQFFGPGTRLTVL.

The chain uses TRBV20-1 and TRBJ1-1; with no DNA, the TCRdb D assignment of TRBD1 cannot be verified. CDR1 and CDR2 (germline): DFQATT, SNEGSKA (reference sequence). This CDR3 has 16 residues. CDR3 amino acids: CSARDRDRGLIGEAFF.

The chain joins TRBV5-1 to TRBJ1-6; the TCRdb D gene call, TRBD1, has no DNA to confirm it. CDR1 and CDR2 (germline): SGHRS, YFSETQ. This CDR3 has 16 amino acids. The CDR3 loop is CASSSGQTGWDSPLHF.

The chain joins TRBV25-1 to TRBJ2-7; without DNA, the TCRdb call of TRBD1 cannot be checked. Germline V gives CDR1 MGHDK, CDR2 SYGVNS. This CDR3 contains 15 residues. The CDR3 region is CASSRGLGGSYEQYF.

The chain has TRBV19 and TRBJ2-7; TCRdb outputs TRBD1, but without DNA this stays unchecked. This CDR3 is 13 amino acids long. The V gene's germline CDR1 is LNHDA and CDR2 SQIVND (reference sequence). CDR3 sequence reads: CASSIGPAGEQYF.

The rearrangement joins TRBV7-2 to TRBJ1-1; TCRdb returns TRBD1, unconfirmable since there is no DNA. CDR3 length: 14 residues. Per germline, CDR1 SGHTA and CDR2 FQGNSA. This CDR3 reads CASSLGGGLTEAFF.

The gene calls are TRBV7-3 and TRBJ1-2; TCRdb returns TRBD1, unconfirmable since there is no DNA. The V gene's germline CDR1 is SGHTA and CDR2 FQGTGA. The CDR3 has 13 amino acids. The CDR3 sequence is CASSLGGDIGYTF.

The CDR3 loop is CASSPWTGGPYGYTF. V is TRBV18 and J is TRBJ1-2; TCRdb indicates TRBD1, and absent DNA this call remains unverified. The CDR3 is made up of 15 amino acids. Germline V gives CDR1 KGHSH, CDR2 LQKENI.

V gene TRBV7-9 combines with J gene TRBJ1-4; absent DNA, TCRdb's TRBD1 call cannot be checked. There are 14 residues in the CDR3. CDR1 is SEHNR, CDR2 FQNEAQ, per germline (reference sequence). CDR3 region: CASSFSGRNEKLFF.

The CDR3 reads CASSFSSTRMNTEAFF. The chain links TRBV28 to TRBJ1-1. This CDR3 has 16 amino acids. Germline V gene data show CDR1 as MDHEN and CDR2 as SYDVKM.

The chain has TRBV10-3 and TRBJ2-3; absent DNA, TCRdb's TRBD1 call cannot be checked. The CDR3 has 15 amino acids. CDR1 and CDR2 from the germline V gene are ENHRY and SYGVKD. The CDR3 is CAIRGQGASTDTQYF.